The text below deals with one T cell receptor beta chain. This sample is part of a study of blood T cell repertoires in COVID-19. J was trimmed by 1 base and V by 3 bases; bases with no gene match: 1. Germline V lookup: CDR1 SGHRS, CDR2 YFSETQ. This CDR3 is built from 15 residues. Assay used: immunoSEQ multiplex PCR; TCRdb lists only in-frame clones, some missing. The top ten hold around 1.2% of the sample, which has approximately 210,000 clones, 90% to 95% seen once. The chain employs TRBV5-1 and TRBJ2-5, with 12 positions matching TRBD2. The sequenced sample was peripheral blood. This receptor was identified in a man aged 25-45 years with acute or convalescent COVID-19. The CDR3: CASSSSGGAQETQYF. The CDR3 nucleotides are TGCGCCAGCAGCTCTAGCGGGGGGGCCCAAGAGACCCAGTACTTC.